This T cell receptor beta chain was obtained from a study of shared T cell receptors in the human thymus. The germline V gene has CDR1 LNHDA and CDR2 SQIVND (reference sequence). CDR3 length equals 17 residues. Unmatched junction bases numbered 14, after V lost 5 bases and J lost 4 bases. Data came from immunoSEQ multiplex PCR; TCRdb stores just in-frame clones and leaves some out. The sample yields about 660,000 clones, about 90% seen once. These data were also reused for a study on human thymus T cells. From that second work: The people who donated were healthy Finnish babies having corrective surgery for congenital heart defects. During corrective heart surgery, resections were taken, and the thymus tissue came from them. Biased V and J segment usage appeared in thymus and peripheral blood. Related research examined unrelated individuals and reported that their thymic repertoires overlapped highly.

The V gene is TRBV19, the J gene TRBJ1-2, with TRBD1 matching 9 bases. Material for sequencing was thymocytes. This receptor was identified in a boy under three years old with a congenital heart defect. The CDR3 coding sequence is TGTGCCAGTAGTCCCGGGACAGGGAAGCAATTCCGCTATGGCTACACCTTC. Protein: CASSPGTGKQFRYGYTF.